This T cell receptor beta chain was documented in a study of CD8 T cells in Susac syndrome. cDNA came from roughly 0.5 to 1 ug RNA primed by random hexamers. Amplification of the TCR beta CDR3 was carried out by immunoSEQ multiplex PCR, which spanned a total of 54 Vbeta and 13 Jbeta segments. In TCRdb, the immunoSEQ multiplex PCR reads were re-called with MiXCR into one record per CDR3 protein. The top ten clones hold more than 0.1% of a sample with fewer than 150,000 distinct CDR3 sequences, over 90% of them seen once. Trimming left V 7 bases short and J 1 base short, with 7 bases between. CDR3 size: 12 residues. Germline loops: CDR1 MGHDK, CDR2 SYGVNS. TEMRA cells were FACS-enriched, and CD8+ and CD4+ T cells were isolated negatively.

The TCR was taken from a human donor in good health. V usage is TRBV25-1 and J usage is TRBJ1-1; D unclear. The sequenced material came from CD4+ T cells from PBMCs. The CDR3 DNA reads as TGTGCCAGCAAGGCAGGGAACACTGAAGCTTTCTTT. Translated: CASKAGNTEAFF.